Sequencing of this T cell receptor beta chain was carried out in a study of CD8+ T cells in alopecia areata. The CDR3 totals 13 residues. V was pared by 9 bases and J by 0 bases, with 9 bases between. CDR1 is LNHDA and CDR2 is SQIVND in the germline V gene (reference sequence). As the sequencing template, cDNA was produced by extracting RNA and reverse transcribing it. Produced via immunoSEQ multiplex PCR; TCRdb's table is partial and in-frame only. Of roughly 250,000 clones listed, roughly two thirds are singletons. Findings and limits, study-wide: Higher clonality and more expanded CD8+ clones appeared in lesional than normal scalp.

Collection of lesional scalp punch biopsies and peripheral blood was performed in alopecia areata patients. PBMCs yielded sorted CD4+ and CD8+ T cells. On this clone itself: The antigen is not known.

The sample here was CD4+ T cells sorted from blood, taken at week 0. The sequence was obtained from a human donor with alopecia areata. The chain recombines TRBV19 with TRBJ2-4; D tentatively reads TRBD1 or TRBD2 (5 bases each). For the CDR3, the DNA is TGTGCCAGCAGGGACCTAGCCAAAAACATTCAGTACTTC. Translated, it gives CASRDLAKNIQYF.